A single sample is the source of the 27 T cell receptor beta chains below, sequenced in a study of T cells after somatic rescue of genetic block. Profiled with immunoSEQ multiplex PCR; TCRdb holds only in-frame clones, not every one. The table includes some 90,000 clones, around 89% detected once. The sample consisted of peripheral blood mononuclear cells (PBMCs). These receptors were taken from a woman younger than 35.

The V and J genes are TRBV11-2 and TRBJ2-3; D is ambiguous. The CDR3 spans 12 residues. The germline V gene has CDR1 SGHAT and CDR2 FQNNGV. V was cut by 3 bases and J by 7 bases, with 8 bases left in between. In nucleotides, the CDR3 is TGTGCCAGCAGCTTCGAGTCCAATACGCAGTATTTT. Encoded protein: CASSFESNTQYF. Full variable domain (outside the CDR3, taken from reference TRBV11-2 and TRBJ2-3): EAGVAQSPRYKIIEKRQSVAFWCNPISGHATLYWYQQILGQGPKLLIQFQNNGVVDDSQLPKDRFSAERLKGVDSTLKIQPAKLEDSAVYLCASSFESNTQYFGPGTRLTVL.

J is TRBJ2-7 and V is TRBV27; 7 bases are a match to TRBD1. In germline, CDR1 is MNHEY, CDR2 SMNVEV (reference sequence). With 4 bases clipped from V and 3 bases from J, the junction kept 6 bases outside the gene matches. This CDR3 spans 14 amino acids. This CDR3 is CASSYGRGNYEQYF. The CDR3 DNA follows: TGTGCCAGCAGTTATGGCAGGGGGAACTACGAGCAGTACTTC.

This chain joins TRBV10-2 and TRBJ2-7; 14 nucleotides match TRBD2. The CDR3 is 17 residues long. Germline values: CDR1 WSHSY, CDR2 SAAADI. V shed 6 bases and J 2 bases; nucleotides not matched to a gene: 9. In DNA form, the CDR3 reads TGCGCCAGCAGAGGACTAGCGGGAGGACCCCCCACCTACGAGCAGTACTTC. Protein product: CASRGLAGGPPTYEQYF.

This clone was recorded only once. The chain employs TRBV5-1 and TRBJ2-1; D is unclear. The CDR3 spans 17 residues. The germline V gene has CDR1 SGHRS and CDR2 YFSETQ. V was clipped by 3 bases and J by 5 bases, with 21 bases between them. In nucleotides, the CDR3 is TGCGCCAGCAGCTGGGTATTAGGCCTTCGCCCCAACAATGAGCAGTTCTTC. Translating gives CASSWVLGLRPNNEQFF. The full variable domain, rest sourced from reference TRBV5-1 and TRBJ2-1, is KAGVTQTPRYLIKTRGQQVTLSCSPISGHRSVSWYQQTPGQGLQFLFEYFSETQRNKGNFPGRFSGRQFSNSRSEMNVSTLELGDSALYLCASSWVLGLRPNNEQFFGPGTRLTVL.

The V gene is TRBV10-3, the J gene TRBJ2-1; D perhaps matches TRBD2 (6 bases). This CDR3 comprises 14 residues. The V end lost 11 bases, the J end lost 3 bases, and 17 bases lay between the germline ends. The germline gives CDR1 ENHRY, CDR2 SYGVKD. As DNA, the CDR3 is TGTGCCGCCGGAATCGCGGGAAGCTACAATGAGCAGTTCTTC. Its translation: CAAGIAGSYNEQFF.

The chain combines TRBV5-1 with TRBJ2-3, with TRBD2 identical over 10 bases. Germline V gene lookup returns CDR1 SGHRS and CDR2 YFSETQ. V dropped 4 bases and J dropped 4; count of bases not matched to a gene: 6. This CDR3 contains 15 residues. The CDR3 DNA reads TGCGCCAGCAGCCATTCCGGGACTAGCGCAGATACGCAGTATTTT. It codes for CASSHSGTSADTQYF.

V gene TRBV11-2 combines with J gene TRBJ2-2, with no clear D. V lost 1 base and J 0 bases, leaving 12 bases between the germline ends. There are 17 residues in the CDR3. Germline values: CDR1 SGHAT, CDR2 FQNNGV. The CDR3 reads CASSLAADYANTGELFF. The CDR3 nucleotides are TGTGCCAGCAGCTTAGCGGCGGATTACGCGAACACCGGGGAGCTGTTTTTT.

This rearrangement joins TRBV2 to TRBJ2-1; D possibly corresponds to TRBD1 (5 bases). Germline V CDR1 and CDR2: SNHLY, FYNNEI. Trimming cost V 4 bases and J 0 bases, with 10 bases left between them. The CDR3 is 15 amino acids. The CDR3 reads CASSGRQRSYNEQFF. Here the CDR3 DNA reads TGTGCCAGCAGTGGCCGACAGCGCTCCTACAATGAGCAGTTCTTC.

This chain connects TRBV14 to TRBJ2-3; a weak D match, TRBD1 (5 bases). This CDR3 is built from 13 residues. V lost 6 bases and J 3 bases, leaving 10 bases between the germline ends. CDR1 and CDR2 (germline): SGHDN, FVKESK. CDR3 protein: CASRPTETDTQYF. The CDR3 coding sequence is TGTGCCAGCAGGCCGACAGAAACAGATACGCAGTATTTT.

The chain has TRBV4-1 and TRBJ2-1; 7 bases match TRBD2. Germline assignment: CDR1 MGHRA and CDR2 YSYEKL. The J segment lost 4 bases and the V segment lost 2 bases, leaving 2 bases of the junction unmatched. The length of the CDR3 is 14 residues. In DNA, the CDR3 is TGCGCCAGCAGCCAATGGACTAGTTACAATGAGCAGTTCTTC. The encoded protein is CASSQWTSYNEQFF.

CDR3 coding DNA: TGTGCCAGAAGCCCCTGGCCCGGGCCCAACGGGGGCTACACCTTC. This translates into CARSPWPGPNGGYTF. This chain uses TRBV5-3 with TRBJ1-2; D remains ambiguous. TRBV5-3 is filed as an ORF, its function uncertain. V was pared by 4 bases and J by 8 bases, with 21 bases between. CDR3 length: 15 residues.

The J gene is TRBJ2-1, the V gene TRBV29-1; D may be TRBD1 or TRBD2 (6 bases each). CDR3 length: 15 residues. Trimming left V 6 bases short and J 3 bases short, with 18 bases between. CDR1 and CDR2 from the germline V gene are SQVTM and ANQGSEA. CDR3 residues: CSVKKGGADYNEQFF. CDR3 nucleotide sequence: TGCAGCGTGAAAAAGGGGGGCGCCGACTACAATGAGCAGTTCTTC.

This chain joins TRBV7-2 and TRBJ1-5; 7 nucleotides agree with TRBD1. The ends lost 4 bases at V and 8 bases at J; junction bases unmatched: 5. CDR1 is SGHTA and CDR2 is FQGNSA in the germline V gene. The CDR3 spans 13 residues. Here the CDR3 reads CASSSGQFEPQHF. The DNA for the CDR3 is TGTGCCAGCAGCTCGGGACAGTTCGAGCCCCAGCATTTT.

J is TRBJ2-2 and V is TRBV5-5; a possible D gene is TRBD1 (5 bases). The CDR3 runs 13 residues. Germline values: CDR1 SGHKS, CDR2 YYEKEE (reference sequence). V shed 4 bases and J shed 4 bases, with 8 bases lying between them. CDR3 coding DNA: TGTGCCAGCAGCCGACAGAGCACCGGGGAGCTGTTTTTT. Translating gives CASSRQSTGELFF.

The V call is TRBV19, the J call TRBJ2-3, with D perhaps TRBD2 (7 bases). CDR3 length: 16 residues. V lost 6 bases and J lost 2, with 18 bases in between. Germline CDR1 and CDR2: LNHDA and SQIVND (reference sequence). The CDR3 spells CASRAVGGVLTDTQYF. The CDR3 DNA reads TGTGCCAGTAGAGCAGTAGGGGGGGTCCTCACAGATACGCAGTATTTT.

The V gene is TRBV4-1, the J gene TRBJ2-1, with TRBD1 identical over 8 bases. V shed 0 bases, J shed 7 bases, and the junction held 14 bases outside the gene matches. In germline, CDR1 is MGHRA, CDR2 YSYEKL. CDR3 length: 18 residues. CDR3 region: CASSQDPQGAGPMNEQFF. In DNA, the CDR3 is TGCGCCAGCAGCCAAGACCCCCAGGGGGCGGGACCCATGAATGAGCAGTTCTTC.

The V and J genes are TRBV14 and TRBJ2-6; 7 bases agree with TRBD2. The CDR3 loop spans 16 amino acids. Trimming at V came to 1 base and at J to 2 bases, leaving 2 bases not matched to a gene. Germline-derived CDR1 and CDR2 are SGHDN and FVKESK. The CDR3 sequence: CASSQVRGAGANVLTF. CDR3 nucleotide sequence: TGTGCCAGCAGCCAAGTCCGGGGGGCTGGGGCCAACGTCCTGACTTTC.

This chain links TRBV9 with TRBJ2-3, with a tentative D call TRBD2 (6 bases). This CDR3 has 12 residues. V gave up 4 bases and J gave up 11 bases, with 14 bases separating them. The germline V gene has CDR1 SGDLS and CDR2 YYNGEE. CDR3 loop: CASSSLRDLQYF. The CDR3 nucleotides are TGTGCCAGCAGCTCCCTCCGGGACTTGCAGTATTTT.

V is TRBV7-9 and J is TRBJ2-1, with 11 bases matching TRBD2. Trimming removed 1 base from V and 9 bases from J; junction bases left unmatched: 14. Germline V gives CDR1 SEHNR, CDR2 FQNEAQ (reference sequence). This CDR3 is built from 18 residues. Here the CDR3 DNA reads TGTGCCAGCAGCTTAGATTTAGCGGGAGGGTACCGGGCCCTTGAGCAGTTCTTC. Its protein is CASSLDLAGGYRALEQFF.

This CDR3 reads CASSFRTDPYNEQFF. The CDR3 DNA follows: TGTGCCAGTAGTTTCCGGACAGATCCCTACAATGAGCAGTTCTTC. The chain combines TRBV19 with TRBJ2-1; possible D gene TRBD1, 6 bases. V was pared by 5 bases and J by 2 bases, with 13 bases between. CDR1 LNHDA and CDR2 SQIVND come from the germline V gene (reference sequence). This CDR3 has 15 amino acids.

V and J are TRBV6-5 and TRBJ1-2; D perhaps matches TRBD1 (5 bases). The CDR3 extends over 14 amino acids. The germline V gene encodes CDR1 MNHEY and CDR2 SVGAGI. The V end was cut by 4 bases, the J end by 4 bases, with 13 bases between. The CDR3 is CASSSLGVPYGYTF. The DNA for the CDR3 is TGTGCCAGCAGTTCCCTAGGGGTTCCCTATGGCTACACCTTC.

The chain combines TRBV7-3 with TRBJ2-7; 9 bases match TRBD1. Germline V gene lookup returns CDR1 SGHTA and CDR2 FQGTGA. The trim removed 5 bases at V and 3 bases at J, leaving 8 bases unmatched. The CDR3 sequence is 15 residues long. CDR3 sequence: CASSKSGTGIYEQYF. CDR3 in DNA: TGTGCCAGCAGCAAAAGCGGGACAGGGATCTACGAGCAGTACTTC.

This clone was picked up one time. This sequence joins TRBV4-3 and TRBJ1-4, with D possibly TRBD1 on 6 matching bases. Germline V lookup: CDR1 LGHNA, CDR2 YSLEER. Trimming stripped 4 bases from V and 8 bases from J, with 11 bases between. The length of the CDR3 is 13 residues. The CDR3 DNA reads as TGCGCCAGCAGCCCCGGGACAACCGAAAAACTGTTTTTT. The encoded protein is CASSPGTTEKLFF.

The chain couples TRBV2 to TRBJ2-5; unclear D gene. Between the trimmed V and J ends, which lost 9 bases and 4 bases, there was a span of 3 bases. The CDR3 extends over 9 amino acids. Germline values: CDR1 SNHLY, CDR2 FYNNEI. The CDR3 protein is CASGETQYF. In nucleotides, the CDR3 is TGTGCCAGTGGAGAGACCCAGTACTTC.

The J gene is TRBJ2-1, the V gene TRBV6-5, with 10 bases that match TRBD2. CDR3 length equals 14 residues. The trim removed 6 bases at V and 6 bases at J, leaving 5 bases unmatched. Germline-derived CDR1 and CDR2 are MNHEY and SVGAGI. The CDR3 region is CASRAGGFFNEQFF. The CDR3 DNA is TGTGCCAGCAGAGCGGGAGGGTTTTTCAATGAGCAGTTCTTC.

In its sample, this clone was seen a few times. V is TRBV10-2 and J is TRBJ2-1; no firm D call. Trimming cost V 7 bases and J 4 bases, with 14 bases left between them. CDR1 is WSHSY, CDR2 SAAADI, per germline. The CDR3 has 14 residues. The CDR3 DNA is TGCGCCAGCACGGCAGTCCGGCAATACAATGAGCAGTTCTTC. This encodes CASTAVRQYNEQFF.

This clone showed up just once. Other nucleotide sequences in the sample specify the same CDR3. The chain recombines TRBV2 with TRBJ2-5; 7 bases agree with TRBD1. The CDR3 covers 13 residues. Looked up from germline, CDR1 is SNHLY and CDR2 is FYNNEI. Trimming took 5 bases from V and 1 from J; bases not matched to a gene: 1. For the CDR3, the DNA is TGTGCCAGCAGTCGGACAGGCCAAGAGACCCAGTACTTC. It yields the protein CASSRTGQETQYF.